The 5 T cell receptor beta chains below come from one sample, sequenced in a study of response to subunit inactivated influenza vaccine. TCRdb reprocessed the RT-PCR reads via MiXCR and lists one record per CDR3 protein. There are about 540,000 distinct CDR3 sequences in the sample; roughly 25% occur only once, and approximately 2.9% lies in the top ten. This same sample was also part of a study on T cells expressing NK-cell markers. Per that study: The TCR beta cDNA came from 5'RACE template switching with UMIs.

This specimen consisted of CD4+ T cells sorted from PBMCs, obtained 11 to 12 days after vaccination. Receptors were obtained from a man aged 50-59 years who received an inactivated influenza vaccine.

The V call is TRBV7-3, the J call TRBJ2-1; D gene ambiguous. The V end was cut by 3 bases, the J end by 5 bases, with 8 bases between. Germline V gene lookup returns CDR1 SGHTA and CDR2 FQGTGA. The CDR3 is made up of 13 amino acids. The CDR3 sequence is CASSFSTNNEQFF. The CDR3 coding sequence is TGTGCCAGCAGCTTTTCTACGAACAATGAGCAGTTCTTC. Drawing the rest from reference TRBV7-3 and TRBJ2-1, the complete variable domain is GAGVSQTPSNKVTEKGKYVELRCDPISGHTALYWYRQSLGQGPEFLIYFQGTGAADDSGLPNDRFFAVRPEGSVSTLKIQRTERGDSAVYLCASSFSTNNEQFFGPGTRLTVL.

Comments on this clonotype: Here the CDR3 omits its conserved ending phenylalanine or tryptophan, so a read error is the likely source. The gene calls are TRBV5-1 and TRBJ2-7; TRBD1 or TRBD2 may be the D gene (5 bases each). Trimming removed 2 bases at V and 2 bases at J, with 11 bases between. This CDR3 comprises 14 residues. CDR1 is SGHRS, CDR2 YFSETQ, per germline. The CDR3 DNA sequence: TGCGCCAGCAGCTTTGGGACGGTGACCTACGAGCAGTACTTA. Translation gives CASSFGTVTYEQYL.

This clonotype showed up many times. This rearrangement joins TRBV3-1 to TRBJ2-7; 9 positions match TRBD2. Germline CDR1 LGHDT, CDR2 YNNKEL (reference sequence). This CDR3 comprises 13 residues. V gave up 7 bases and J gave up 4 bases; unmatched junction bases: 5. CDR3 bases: TGTGCCAGCACCCATAGCGGGGGTTACGAGCAGTACTTC. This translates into CASTHSGGYEQYF.

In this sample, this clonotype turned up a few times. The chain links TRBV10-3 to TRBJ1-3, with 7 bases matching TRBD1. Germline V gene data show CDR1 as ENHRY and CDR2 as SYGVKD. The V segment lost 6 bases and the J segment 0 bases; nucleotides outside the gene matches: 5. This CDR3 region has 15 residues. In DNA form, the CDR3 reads TGTGCCATCAGGAGGGACAGCTCCTCTGGAAACACCATATATTTT. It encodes CAIRRDSSSGNTIYF.

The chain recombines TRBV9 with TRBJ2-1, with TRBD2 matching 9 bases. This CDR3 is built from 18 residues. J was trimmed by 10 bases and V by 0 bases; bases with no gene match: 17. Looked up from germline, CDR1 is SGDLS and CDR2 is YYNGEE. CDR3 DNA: TGTGCCAGCAGCGTAGACCTGACTAGCGGTATTCGGGTAAGCGAGCAGTTCTTC. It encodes CASSVDLTSGIRVSEQFF. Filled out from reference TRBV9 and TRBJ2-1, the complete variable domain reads DSGVTQTPKHLITATGQRVTLRCSPRSGDLSVYWYQQSLDQGLQFLIQYYNGEERAKGNILERFSAQQFPDLHSELNLSSLELGDSALYFCASSVDLTSGIRVSEQFFGPGTRLTVL.